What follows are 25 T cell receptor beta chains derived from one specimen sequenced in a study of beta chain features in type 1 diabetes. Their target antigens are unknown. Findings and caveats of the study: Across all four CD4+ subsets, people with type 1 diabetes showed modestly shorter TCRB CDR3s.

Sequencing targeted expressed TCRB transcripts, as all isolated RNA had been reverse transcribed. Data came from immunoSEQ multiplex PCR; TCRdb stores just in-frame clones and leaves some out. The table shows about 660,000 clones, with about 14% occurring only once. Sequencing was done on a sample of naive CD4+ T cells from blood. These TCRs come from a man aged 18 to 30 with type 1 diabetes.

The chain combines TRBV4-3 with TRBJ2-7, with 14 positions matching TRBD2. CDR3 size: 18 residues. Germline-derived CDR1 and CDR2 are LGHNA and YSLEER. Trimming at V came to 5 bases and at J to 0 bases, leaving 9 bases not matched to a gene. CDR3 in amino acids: CASSRGLAGADPSYEQYF. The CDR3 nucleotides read TGCGCCAGCAGCAGGGGACTAGCGGGGGCGGACCCCTCCTACGAGCAGTACTTC.

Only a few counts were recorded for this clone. The CDR3 DNA follows: TGTGCCACTCGCGGGGGTCCGGGGAACACTGAAGCTTTCTTT. Encoded protein: CATRGGPGNTEAFF. V is TRBV25-1 and J is TRBJ1-1; the D gene is possibly TRBD1 (5 bases). The germline gives CDR1 MGHDK, CDR2 SYGVNS. CDR3 size: 14 residues. The V gene lost 10 bases and the J gene lost 1 base, with 16 bases spanning the gap.

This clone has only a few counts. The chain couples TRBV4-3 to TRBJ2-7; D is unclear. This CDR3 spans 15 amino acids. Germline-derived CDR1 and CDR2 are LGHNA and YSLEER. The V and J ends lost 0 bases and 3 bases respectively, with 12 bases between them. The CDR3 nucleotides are TGCGCCAGCAGCCAAGATATCCAGACGTACTACGAGCAGTACTTC. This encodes CASSQDIQTYYEQYF.

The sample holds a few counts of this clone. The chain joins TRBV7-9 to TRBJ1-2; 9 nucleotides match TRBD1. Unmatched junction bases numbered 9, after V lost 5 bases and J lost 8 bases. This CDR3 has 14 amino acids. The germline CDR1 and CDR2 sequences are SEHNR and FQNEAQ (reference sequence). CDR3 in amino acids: CASSGTGYTPGYTF. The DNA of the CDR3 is TGTGCCAGCAGCGGGACAGGGTATACGCCCGGCTACACCTTC.

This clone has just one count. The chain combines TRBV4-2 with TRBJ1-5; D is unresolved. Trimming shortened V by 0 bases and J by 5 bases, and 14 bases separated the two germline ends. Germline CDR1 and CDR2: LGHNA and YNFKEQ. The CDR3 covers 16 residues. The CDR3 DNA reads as TGTGCCAGCAGCCAAGATCCTCGGGAGAGGGATCAGCCCCAGCATTTT. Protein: CASSQDPRERDQPQHF.

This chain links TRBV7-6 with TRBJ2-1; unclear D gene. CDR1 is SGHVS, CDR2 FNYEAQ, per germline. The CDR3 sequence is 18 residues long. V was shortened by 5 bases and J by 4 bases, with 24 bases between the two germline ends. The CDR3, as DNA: TGTGCCAGCAGCCCAGTCCCCCTAGGTAGTACATCATACAATGAGCAGTTCTTC. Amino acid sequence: CASSPVPLGSTSYNEQFF.

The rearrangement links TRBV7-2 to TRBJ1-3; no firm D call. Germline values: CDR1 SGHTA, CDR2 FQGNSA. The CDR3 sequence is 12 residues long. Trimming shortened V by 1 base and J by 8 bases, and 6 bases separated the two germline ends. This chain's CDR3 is CASSLGRDTIYF. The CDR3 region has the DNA TGTGCCAGCAGCTTAGGTCGAGACACCATATATTTT.

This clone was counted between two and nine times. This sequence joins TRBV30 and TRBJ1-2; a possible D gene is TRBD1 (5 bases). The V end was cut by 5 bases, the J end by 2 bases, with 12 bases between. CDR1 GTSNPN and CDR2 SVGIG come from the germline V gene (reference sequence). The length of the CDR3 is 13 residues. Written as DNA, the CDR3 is TGTGCCTGGGGAAGGAGACAGAACTATGGCTACACCTTC. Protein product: CAWGRRQNYGYTF.

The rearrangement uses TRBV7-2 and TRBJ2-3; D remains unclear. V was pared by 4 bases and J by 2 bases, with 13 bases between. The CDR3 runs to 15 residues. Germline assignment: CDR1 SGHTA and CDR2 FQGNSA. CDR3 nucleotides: TGTGCCAGCAGCTCCTCCGGAGTGCTCACAGATACGCAGTATTTT. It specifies CASSSSGVLTDTQYF.

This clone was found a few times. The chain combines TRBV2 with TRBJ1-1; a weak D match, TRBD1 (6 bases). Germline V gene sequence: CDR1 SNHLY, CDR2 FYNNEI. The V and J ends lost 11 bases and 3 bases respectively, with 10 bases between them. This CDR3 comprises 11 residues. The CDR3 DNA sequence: TGTGCCTCGGCAGGGGACACTGAAGCTTTCTTT. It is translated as CASAGDTEAFF.

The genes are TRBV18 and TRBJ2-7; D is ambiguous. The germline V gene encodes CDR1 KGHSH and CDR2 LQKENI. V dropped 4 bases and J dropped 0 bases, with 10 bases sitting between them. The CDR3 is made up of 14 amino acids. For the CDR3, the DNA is TGTGCCAGCTCACGGGCGACGCCCTCCTACGAGCAGTACTTC. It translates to CASSRATPSYEQYF.

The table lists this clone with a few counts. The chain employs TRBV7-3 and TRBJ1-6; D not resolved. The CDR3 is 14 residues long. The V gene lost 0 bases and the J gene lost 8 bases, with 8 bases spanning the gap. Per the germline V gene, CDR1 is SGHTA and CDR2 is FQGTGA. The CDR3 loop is CASSLTGRDSPLHF. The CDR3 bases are TGTGCCAGCAGCTTAACGGGGAGGGATTCACCCCTCCACTTT.

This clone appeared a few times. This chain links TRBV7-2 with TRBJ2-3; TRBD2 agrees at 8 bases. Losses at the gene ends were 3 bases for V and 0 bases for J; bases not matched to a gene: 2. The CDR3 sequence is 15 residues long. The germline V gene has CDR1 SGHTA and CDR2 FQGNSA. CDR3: CASSFSGVSTDTQYF. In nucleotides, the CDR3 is TGTGCCAGCAGCTTTAGCGGGGTTAGCACAGATACGCAGTATTTT.

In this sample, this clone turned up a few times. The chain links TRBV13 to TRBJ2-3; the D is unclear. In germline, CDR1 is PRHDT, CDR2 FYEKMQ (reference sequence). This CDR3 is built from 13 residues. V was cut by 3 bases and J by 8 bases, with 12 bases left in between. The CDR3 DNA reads TGTGCCAGCAGCTTCCCGCCCCAGGCTACGCAGTATTTT. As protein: CASSFPPQATQYF.

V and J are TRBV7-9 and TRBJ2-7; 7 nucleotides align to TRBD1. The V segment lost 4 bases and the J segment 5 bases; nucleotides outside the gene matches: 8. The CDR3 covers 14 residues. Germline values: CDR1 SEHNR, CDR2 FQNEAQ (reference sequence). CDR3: CASSSILQGNEQYF. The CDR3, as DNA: TGTGCCAGCAGCTCCATCCTACAGGGGAACGAGCAGTACTTC.

For the CDR3, the DNA is TGTGCCAGTGCTCTGGAGGCATATAGCAATCAGCCCCAGCATTTT. Translation gives CASALEAYSNQPQHF. The genes are TRBV19 and TRBJ1-5; D unclear. The V and J ends lost 8 bases and 0 bases respectively, with 14 bases between them. Germline assignment: CDR1 LNHDA and CDR2 SQIVND (reference sequence). The CDR3 totals 15 residues. Together with reference TRBV19 and TRBJ1-5, the CDR3 gives the full variable domain: DGGITQSPKYLFRKEGQNVTLSCEQNLNHDAMYWYRQDPGQGLRLIYYSQIVNDFQKGDIAEGYSVSREKKESFPLTVTSAQKNPTAFYLCASALEAYSNQPQHFGDGTRLSIL.

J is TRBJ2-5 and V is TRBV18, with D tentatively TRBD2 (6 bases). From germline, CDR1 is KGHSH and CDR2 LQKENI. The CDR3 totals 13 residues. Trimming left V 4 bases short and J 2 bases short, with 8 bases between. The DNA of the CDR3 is TGTGCCAGCTCACGCGGACTACAAGAGACCCAGTACTTC. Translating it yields CASSRGLQETQYF.

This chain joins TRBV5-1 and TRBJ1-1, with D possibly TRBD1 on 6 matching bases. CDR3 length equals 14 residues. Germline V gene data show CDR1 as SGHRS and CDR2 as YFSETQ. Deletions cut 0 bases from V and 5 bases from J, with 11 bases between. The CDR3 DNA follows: TGCGCCAGCAGCTTGGTTGGGGGCAGAACTGAAGCTTTCTTT. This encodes CASSLVGGRTEAFF.

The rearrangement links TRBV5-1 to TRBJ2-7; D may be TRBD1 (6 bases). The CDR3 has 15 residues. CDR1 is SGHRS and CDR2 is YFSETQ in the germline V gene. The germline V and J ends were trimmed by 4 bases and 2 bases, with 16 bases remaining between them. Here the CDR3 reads CASSVRRTATYEQYF. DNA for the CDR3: TGCGCCAGCAGCGTCCGTCGGACAGCAACCTACGAGCAGTACTTC.

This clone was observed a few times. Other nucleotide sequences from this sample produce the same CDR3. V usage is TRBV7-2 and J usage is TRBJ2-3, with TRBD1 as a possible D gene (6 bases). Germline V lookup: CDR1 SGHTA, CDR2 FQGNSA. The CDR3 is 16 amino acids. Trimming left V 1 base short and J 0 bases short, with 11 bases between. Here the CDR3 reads CASSLVGGASTDTQYF. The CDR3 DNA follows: TGTGCCAGCAGCTTAGTTGGGGGCGCTAGCACAGATACGCAGTATTTT.

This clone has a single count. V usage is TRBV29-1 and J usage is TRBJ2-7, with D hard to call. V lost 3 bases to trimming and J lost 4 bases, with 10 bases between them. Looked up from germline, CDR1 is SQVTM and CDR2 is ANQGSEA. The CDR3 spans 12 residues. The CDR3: CSVEIELYEQYF. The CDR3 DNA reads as TGCAGCGTTGAGATCGAACTATACGAGCAGTACTTC.

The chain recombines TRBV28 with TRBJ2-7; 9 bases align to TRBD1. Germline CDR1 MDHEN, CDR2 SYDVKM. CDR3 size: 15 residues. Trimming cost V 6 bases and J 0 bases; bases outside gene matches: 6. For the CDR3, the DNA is TGTGCCAGCAGGCGCACGGGACAGGGCTCCTACGAGCAGTACTTC. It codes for CASRRTGQGSYEQYF.

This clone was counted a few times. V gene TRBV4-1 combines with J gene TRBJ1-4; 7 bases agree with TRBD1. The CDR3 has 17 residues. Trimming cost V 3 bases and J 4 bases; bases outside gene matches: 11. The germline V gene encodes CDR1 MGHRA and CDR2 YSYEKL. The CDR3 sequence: CASSQRRGRGDNEKLFF. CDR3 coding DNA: TGCGCCAGCAGCCAGAGAAGGGGGCGCGGTGATAATGAAAAACTGTTTTTT.

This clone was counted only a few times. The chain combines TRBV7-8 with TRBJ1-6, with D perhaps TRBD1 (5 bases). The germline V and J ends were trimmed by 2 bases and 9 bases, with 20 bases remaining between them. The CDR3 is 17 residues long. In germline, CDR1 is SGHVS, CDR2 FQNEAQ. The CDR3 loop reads CASSLNQRVGVSSPLHF. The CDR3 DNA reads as TGTGCCAGCAGCTTAAACCAAAGAGTGGGGGTGAGTTCACCCCTCCACTTT.

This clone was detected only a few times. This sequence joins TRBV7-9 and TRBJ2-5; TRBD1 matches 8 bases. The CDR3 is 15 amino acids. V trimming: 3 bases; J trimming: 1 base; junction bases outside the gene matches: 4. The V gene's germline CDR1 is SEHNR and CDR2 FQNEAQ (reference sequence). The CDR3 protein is CASSFSDRAQETQYF. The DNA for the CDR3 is TGTGCCAGCAGCTTCTCGGACAGGGCCCAAGAGACCCAGTACTTC.